The 24 T cell receptor beta chains in this list originate from one sample, sequenced in a study of blood T cells in healthy people across ages (dated by TCRdb to the mid-2010s). Library prep was done by 5' RACE. The sequencing machine was an Illumina HiSeq 2500. A second PCR of about 6 to 11 cycles was performed with a sample-barcoded 5' primer and a J-beta primer mix. TCRdb redid the processing of the public reads, applying fastp at Q25 and MiXCR, and retained in-frame beta chains. One record per CDR3 amino acid sequence lists the most common genes and DNA. This sample is represented by roughly 730,000 distinct CDR3 sequences; 56% of them were singletons. Of the sample, roughly 25% is held by the ten largest clones. The source material was blood. The receptor set was obtained from a man aged 40-55 years in good health.

In its sample, this clonotype was seen a few times. V gene TRBV29-1 combines with J gene TRBJ2-6; D is unresolved. V shed 4 bases and J shed 2 bases, with 6 bases lying between them. The germline V gene has CDR1 SQVTM and CDR2 ANQGSEA. The CDR3 extends over 13 amino acids. For the CDR3, the DNA is TGCAGCGTTGCTTCCACTGGGGCCAACGTCCTGACTTTC. Translating it yields CSVASTGANVLTF.

The rearrangement links TRBV20-1 to TRBJ2-7, with D perhaps matching TRBD1 or TRBD2 (5 bases each). This CDR3 region has 14 residues. Trimming left V 3 bases short and J 7 bases short, with 19 bases between. Germline CDR1 and CDR2: DFQATT and SNEGSKA (reference sequence). The CDR3, as DNA: TGCAGTGCTAGTACCCTGGGACCTCAAGGGGAGCAGTACTTC. This translates into CSASTLGPQGEQYF.

The gene calls are TRBV6-2 or TRBV6-3 and TRBJ2-7; no definite D call. Germline CDR1 MNHEY, CDR2 SVGEGT. CDR3 size: 13 residues. With 3 bases removed from V and 3 bases from J, the gap between germline ends came to 9 bases. The CDR3 spells CASSYETFYEQYF. DNA of the CDR3: TGTGCCAGCAGTTATGAGACCTTCTACGAGCAGTACTTC.

This clonotype was counted a single time. V is TRBV28 and J is TRBJ2-4; the match to TRBD1 covers 7 bases. V was clipped by 4 bases and J by 15 bases; unmatched bases: 9. The CDR3 is 12 residues long. The germline gives CDR1 MDHEN, CDR2 SYDVKM. CDR3 nucleotides: TGTGCCAGCAGTTCACACGACAGGGTTCGGTACTTC. Its translation: CASSSHDRVRYF.

CDR3 sequence reads: CASSQEGNRAFF. The DNA of the CDR3 is TGTGCCAGCAGCCAAGAGGGGAATCGGGCTTTCTTT. This chain joins TRBV3-1 and TRBJ1-1; unclear D gene. CDR3 length: 12 residues. CDR1 is LGHDT and CDR2 is YNNKEL in the germline V gene (reference sequence). V gave up 0 bases and J gave up 11 bases, with 10 bases separating them.

This clonotype was detected only a few times. This rearrangement joins TRBV10-2 to TRBJ2-7; tentatively, D is TRBD1 (5 bases). Trimming cost V 3 bases and J 4 bases, with 10 bases left between them. Germline assignment: CDR1 WSHSY and CDR2 SAAADI. The CDR3 sequence is 13 residues long. The CDR3: CASSETTAYEQYF. In nucleotides, the CDR3 is TGCGCCAGCAGTGAAACGACAGCTTACGAGCAGTACTTC.

V is TRBV7-9 and J is TRBJ2-7, with 9 bases that match TRBD2. The CDR3 has 15 residues. The V gene end was trimmed by 4 bases and the J gene end by 7 bases; junction bases not matched to a gene: 11. Germline V gene lookup returns CDR1 SEHNR and CDR2 FQNEAQ (reference sequence). CDR3 in amino acids: CASSSSGDINWEQYF. The DNA for the CDR3 is TGTGCCAGCAGCTCTAGCGGGGACATTAATTGGGAGCAGTACTTC.

There are a few counts of this clonotype. The V gene is TRBV11-2, the J gene TRBJ2-7; tentative D call: TRBD2 (5 bases). Germline assignment: CDR1 SGHAT and CDR2 FQNNGV. The V end was cut by 5 bases, the J end by 2 bases, with 13 bases between. This CDR3 spans 14 amino acids. CDR3 bases: TGTGCCAGCAGCGGGTCCTCTAGCACCTACGAGCAGTACTTC. Its translation: CASSGSSSTYEQYF.

This clonotype occurred many times. The CDR3 reads CASRLNTGELFF. Written as DNA, the CDR3 is TGTGCCAGCAGGCTAAACACCGGGGAGCTGTTTTTT. The rearrangement uses TRBV11-3 and TRBJ2-2; D unresolved. CDR1 is SGHNT, CDR2 YENEEA, per germline. V was shortened by 6 bases and J by 2 bases, with 4 bases between the two germline ends. The CDR3 has 12 amino acids.

The CDR3 here is CSALSPGTSGSNEQFF. CDR3 DNA sequence: TGCAGTGCCCTTTCCCCCGGGACTAGCGGGAGCAATGAGCAGTTCTTC. V is TRBV20-1 and J is TRBJ2-1; 14 bases are shared with TRBD2. From germline, CDR1 is DFQATT and CDR2 SNEGSKA (reference sequence). V lost 6 bases to trimming and J lost 6 bases; unmatched junction nucleotides: 10. The CDR3 has 16 amino acids.

J is TRBJ1-6 and V is TRBV7-9; D is ambiguous. The CDR3 extends over 15 amino acids. V shed 5 bases and J shed 10 bases, with 18 bases lying between them. CDR1 is SEHNR, CDR2 FQNEAQ, per germline (reference sequence). CDR3 amino acids: CASSRNTDGSSPLHF. CDR3 DNA sequence: TGTGCCAGCAGCCGAAATACGGACGGCTCCTCACCCCTCCACTTT. The whole variable domain, filled in from reference TRBV7-9 and TRBJ1-6, reads DTGVSQNPRHKITKRGQNVTFRCDPISEHNRLYWYRQTLGQGPEFLTYFQNEAQLEKSRLLSDRFSAERPKGSFSTLEIQRTEQGDSAMYLCASSRNTDGSSPLHFGNGTRLTVT.

The chain is built from TRBV5-5 and TRBJ1-2, with D unclear. Germline loops: CDR1 SGHKS, CDR2 YYEKEE (reference sequence). Trimming cost V 4 bases and J 8 bases, with 9 bases left between them. This CDR3 comprises 11 residues. CDR3 sequence reads: CASSPEGGYTF. DNA for the CDR3: TGTGCCAGCAGCCCCGAGGGCGGCTACACCTTC.

This rearrangement joins TRBV3-1 to TRBJ2-1; tentative D call: TRBD2 (5 bases). Germline CDR1 reads LGHDT; CDR2 reads YNNKEL (reference sequence). This CDR3 has 14 residues. V gave up 2 bases and J gave up 8 bases, with 13 bases separating them. CDR3 bases: TGTGCCAGCAGCCAATCTCTCCTCGGGGATGAGCAGTTCTTC. Protein sequence: CASSQSLLGDEQFF.

V gene TRBV4-2 combines with J gene TRBJ2-5, with 10 nucleotides matching TRBD2. The germline V gene encodes CDR1 LGHNA and CDR2 YNFKEQ. The trim removed 0 bases at V and 2 bases at J, leaving 3 bases unmatched. CDR3 size: 16 residues. The CDR3: CASSQEASGSQETQYF. The CDR3 region has the DNA TGTGCCAGCAGCCAAGAAGCTAGCGGGAGTCAAGAGACCCAGTACTTC.

The chain employs TRBV20-1 and TRBJ1-6; D is unresolved. The CDR3 extends over 16 amino acids. Between the trimmed V and J ends, which lost 6 bases and 10 bases, there was a span of 25 bases. Germline lookup yields CDR1 DFQATT and CDR2 SNEGSKA (reference sequence). CDR3 sequence: CSAPKEPRTVGSPLHF. In nucleotides, the CDR3 is TGCAGTGCCCCAAAGGAGCCCAGAACAGTCGGCTCACCCCTCCACTTT.

This clonotype was recorded a few times. This chain links TRBV7-6 with TRBJ2-7; D may correspond to TRBD1 or TRBD2 (5 bases each). Trimming left V 4 bases short and J 4 bases short, with 17 bases between. The CDR3 contains 15 residues. Germline CDR1 and CDR2: SGHVS and FNYEAQ. The CDR3 coding sequence is TGTGCCAGCAGCTCAACAATGGGGGTGGCGTACGAGCAGTACTTC. It encodes CASSSTMGVAYEQYF.

The sample holds a few counts of this clonotype. The rearrangement links TRBV7-2 to TRBJ2-1; D possibly corresponds to TRBD1 (7 bases). Germline V gene sequence: CDR1 SGHTA, CDR2 FQGNSA. Trimming pared 9 bases from V and 5 bases from J, leaving 20 bases between. This CDR3 is built from 15 residues. The CDR3 region is CARDRPQGGHNEQFF. The CDR3, as DNA: TGTGCCAGGGACAGGCCCCAAGGGGGGCACAATGAGCAGTTCTTC.

This clonotype came up a few times. This chain uses TRBV6-5 with TRBJ1-1; D gene uncertain. Trimming pared 8 bases from V and 0 bases from J, leaving 13 bases between. Germline CDR1 is MNHEY and CDR2 is SVGAGI. This CDR3 has 14 residues. CDR3 loop: CASGERVLNTEAFF. The CDR3 region has the DNA TGTGCCAGCGGAGAAAGGGTGCTGAACACTGAAGCTTTCTTT.

The J gene is TRBJ2-1, the V gene TRBV9; D tentatively fits TRBD1 or TRBD2 (5 bases each). Per germline, CDR1 SGDLS and CDR2 YYNGEE. CDR3 length equals 15 residues. V was shortened by 4 bases and J by 2 bases, with 13 bases between the two germline ends. The chain's CDR3 is CASSSGTQTYNEQFF. CDR3 sequence (DNA): TGTGCCAGCAGCTCCGGGACCCAGACCTACAATGAGCAGTTCTTC.

The table lists this clonotype with a few counts. The rearrangement uses TRBV9 and TRBJ2-7; either TRBD1 or TRBD2 may supply D (5 bases each). The CDR3 runs 16 residues. CDR1 is SGDLS and CDR2 is YYNGEE in the germline V gene. The ends were cut back, 2 bases at V and 0 bases at J, with 15 bases in the middle. In DNA form, the CDR3 reads TGTGCCAGCAGCGTTGGCCGGCCAGGGAGCTCCTACGAGCAGTACTTC. Encoded protein: CASSVGRPGSSYEQYF.

The table lists this clonotype with a few counts. The chain recombines TRBV18 with TRBJ2-7; D is unclear. Germline assignment: CDR1 KGHSH and CDR2 LQKENI. Trimming pared 6 bases from V and 2 bases from J, leaving 14 bases between. CDR3 size: 14 residues. DNA for the CDR3: TGTGCCAGCTCCCCGTCACCAATCACCTACGAGCAGTACTTC. Its protein is CASSPSPITYEQYF.

This sequence joins TRBV2 and TRBJ1-5; 8 bases line up with TRBD1. Germline-derived CDR1 and CDR2 are SNHLY and FYNNEI. This CDR3 contains 15 residues. The junction had 7 bases not matched to a gene; V was cut back by 8 bases and J by 1 base. This CDR3 reads CASGTDRASNQPQHF. CDR3 bases: TGTGCCAGCGGGACGGACAGGGCGAGCAATCAGCCCCAGCATTTT. The whole variable domain, remainder taken from reference TRBV2 and TRBJ1-5, is EPEVTQTPSHQVTQMGQEVILRCVPISNHLYFYWYRQILGQKVEFLVSFYNNEISEKSEIFDDQFSVERPDGSNFTLKIRSTKLEDSAMYFCASGTDRASNQPQHFGDGTRLSIL.

The chain recombines TRBV3-1 with TRBJ2-2; either TRBD1 or TRBD2 may supply D (6 bases each). Germline lookup yields CDR1 LGHDT and CDR2 YNNKEL (reference sequence). The CDR3 extends over 17 amino acids. V was trimmed by 4 bases and J by 5 bases, leaving 20 bases between them. Here the CDR3 reads CASSPRGTGAPTGELFF. In nucleotides, the CDR3 is TGTGCCAGCAGCCCAAGGGGCACGGGGGCCCCGACCGGGGAGCTGTTTTTT. Combining the CDR3 with reference TRBV3-1 and TRBJ2-2 gives the whole variable domain DTAVSQTPKYLVTQMGNDKSIKCEQNLGHDTMYWYKQDSKKFLKIMFSYNNKELIINETVPNRFSPKSPDKAHLNLHINSLELGDSAVYFCASSPRGTGAPTGELFFGEGSRLTVL.

This clonotype was seen only a few times. V gene TRBV10-3 combines with J gene TRBJ2-3, with D perhaps matching TRBD1 or TRBD2 (5 bases each). V dropped 6 bases and J dropped 2 bases, with 15 bases sitting between them. The V gene's germline CDR1 is ENHRY and CDR2 SYGVKD. The CDR3 contains 15 residues. The DNA of the CDR3 is TGTGCCATCAGCCCCGGGACGGGGTCCACAGATACGCAGTATTTT. As protein: CAISPGTGSTDTQYF.